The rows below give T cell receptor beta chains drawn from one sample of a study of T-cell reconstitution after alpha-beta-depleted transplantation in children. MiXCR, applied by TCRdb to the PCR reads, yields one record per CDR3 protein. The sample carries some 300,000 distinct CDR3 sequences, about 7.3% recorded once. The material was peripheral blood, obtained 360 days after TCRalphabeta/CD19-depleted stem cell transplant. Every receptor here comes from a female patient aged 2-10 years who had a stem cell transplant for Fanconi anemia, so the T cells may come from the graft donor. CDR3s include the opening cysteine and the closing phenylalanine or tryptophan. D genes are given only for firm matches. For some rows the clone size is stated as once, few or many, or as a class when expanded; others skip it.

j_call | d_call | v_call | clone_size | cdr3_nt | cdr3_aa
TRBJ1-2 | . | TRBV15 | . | TGTGCCACCAGCCCGCGACAGGTCTATGGCTACACCTTC | CATSPRQVYGYTF
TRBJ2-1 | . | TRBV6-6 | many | TGTGCCAGCAGTTTAGGTTCGGTTGAGCAGTTCTTC | CASSLGSVEQFF
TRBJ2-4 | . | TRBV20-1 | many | TGCAGTGCTAGAGAAGCCTCGGCCAAAAACATTCAGTACTTC | CSAREASAKNIQYF
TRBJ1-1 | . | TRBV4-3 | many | TGCGCCAGCAGCCACCCCGGGAATGAAGCTTTCTTT | CASSHPGNEAFF
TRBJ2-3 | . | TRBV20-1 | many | TGCAGTGCTAATAACGATGCGGCATTTCGGTATTTT | CSANNDAAFRYF
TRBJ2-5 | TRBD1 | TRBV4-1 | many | TGCGCCAGCAGCCAAGAAAGAGGGGAACAGGGGAGCTTCGTAAAAGAGACCCAGTACTTC | CASSQERGEQGSFVKETQYF
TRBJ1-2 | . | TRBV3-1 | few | TGTGCCAGCAGCCAACCGACAATTCAGGGCTACACCTTC | CASSQPTIQGYTF
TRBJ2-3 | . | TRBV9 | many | TGTGCCAGCAGCAAGGCAGATACGCAGTATTTT | CASSKADTQYF
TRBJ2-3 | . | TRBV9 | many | TGTGCCAGCAGCGCCCGAACAGGGATCGGTACGCAGTATTTT | CASSARTGIGTQYF
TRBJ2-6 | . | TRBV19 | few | TGTGCCAGTCAGACCGGAACTGGGGCCAACGTCCTGACTTTC | CASQTGTGANVLTF
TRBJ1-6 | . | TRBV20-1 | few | TGCAGTGCTAGAGTACTCTCGAGCTCCTATAATTCACCCCTCCACTTT | CSARVLSSSYNSPLHF
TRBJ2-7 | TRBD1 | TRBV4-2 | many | TGTGCCAGCAGCCAAGTTTGGACAGGCCAGTACGAGCAGTACTTC | CASSQVWTGQYEQYF
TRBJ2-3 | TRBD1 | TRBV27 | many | TGTGCCAGCAGTTTCACAGGACAGGGCACAGATACGCAGTATTTT | CASSFTGQGTDTQYF
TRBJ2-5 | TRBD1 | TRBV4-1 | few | TGCGCCAGCAGCCAAGCTGGGGACAGCCTTTATGAGACCCAGTACTTC | CASSQAGDSLYETQYF